Below, 24 T cell receptor beta chains from the same sample are listed, as sequenced in a study of blood T cell repertoires in COVID-19. Profiled with immunoSEQ multiplex PCR; TCRdb holds only in-frame clones, not every one. The sample holds some 150,000 clones, approximately 84% seen once. Sequencing was performed on peripheral blood. Receptor source: a human donor with acute or convalescent COVID-19. The donor label of this sample is uncertain.

J is TRBJ1-1 and V is TRBV2; TRBD1 agrees at 7 bases. V was pared by 8 bases and J by 1 base, with 7 bases of the junction left unmatched. Germline loops: CDR1 SNHLY, CDR2 FYNNEI. The CDR3 covers 14 residues. The CDR3 region is CASVGTDRNTEAFF. The CDR3 region has the DNA TGTGCCAGCGTTGGGACAGACCGGAACACTGAAGCTTTCTTT.

The J gene is TRBJ1-4, the V gene TRBV30; D unresolved. This CDR3 contains 13 residues. The V gene's germline CDR1 is GTSNPN and CDR2 SVGIG (reference sequence). Between the trimmed V and J ends, which lost 0 bases and 6 bases, there was a span of 8 bases. This CDR3 is CAWSVRRYEKLFF. CDR3 coding DNA: TGTGCCTGGAGTGTACGTCGGTATGAAAAACTGTTTTTT. Full variable domain (remainder filled in from reference TRBV30 and TRBJ1-4): SQTIHQWPATLVQPVGSPLSLECTVEGTSNPNLYWYRQAAGRGLQLLFYSVGIGQISSEVPQNLSASRPQDRQFILSSKKLLLSDSGFYLCAWSVRRYEKLFFGSGTQLSVL.

The chain combines TRBV18 with TRBJ2-2, with a weak D call TRBD1 (6 bases). V lost 3 bases and J lost 1, with 9 bases in between. CDR1 and CDR2 from the germline V gene are KGHSH and LQKENI. The CDR3 covers 15 residues. As DNA, the CDR3 is TGTGCCAGCTCACCTTGGGGACAGAACACCGGGGAGCTGTTTTTT. Translating it yields CASSPWGQNTGELFF. The full variable domain, in which reference TRBV18 and TRBJ2-2 provide the parts outside the CDR3, is NAGVMQNPRHLVRRRGQEARLRCSPMKGHSHVYWYRQLPEEGLKFMVYLQKENIIDESGMPKERFSAEFPKEGPSILRIQQVVRGDSAAYFCASSPWGQNTGELFFGEGSRLTVL.

This chain connects TRBV6-2 or TRBV6-3 to TRBJ1-4, with D perhaps TRBD1 (6 bases). CDR3 length equals 16 residues. Germline CDR1 is MNHEY and CDR2 is SVGEGT. Trimming removed 3 bases at V and 6 bases at J, with 17 bases between. CDR3 sequence (DNA): TGTGCCAGCAGTTATGCCCTGGGGGCCACAGATGAAAAACTGTTTTTT. It codes for CASSYALGATDEKLFF.

This rearrangement joins TRBV2 to TRBJ2-5; 7 bases line up with TRBD1. Germline trimming cut 4 bases from V and 5 bases from J; bases unmatched to any gene: 10. This CDR3 spans 15 amino acids. Germline CDR1 is SNHLY and CDR2 is FYNNEI. CDR3 sequence: CASSVTTGVGETQYF. DNA for the CDR3: TGTGCCAGCAGTGTCACTACAGGGGTAGGGGAGACCCAGTACTTC.

The chain combines TRBV27 with TRBJ1-4; possibly TRBD1 for D (6 bases). The CDR3 covers 13 residues. Trimming cost V 5 bases and J 7 bases, with 11 bases left between them. Germline CDR1 is MNHEY and CDR2 is SMNVEV (reference sequence). Here the CDR3 DNA reads TGTGCCAGCAGTCTGGACAGTTCTGAAAAACTGTTTTTT. Translating gives CASSLDSSEKLFF.

The chain links TRBV7-9 to TRBJ1-5; D remains ambiguous. CDR3 size: 15 residues. V lost 4 bases and J 2 bases, leaving 12 bases between the germline ends. Germline V CDR1 and CDR2: SEHNR, FQNEAQ (reference sequence). CDR3 nucleotide sequence: TGTGCCAGCAGCTCCGGGAGGGAGGGCAATCAGCCCCAGCATTTT. Its protein product is CASSSGREGNQPQHF.

The chain has TRBV11-2 and TRBJ1-1; D not certain. CDR1 is SGHAT and CDR2 is FQNNGV in the germline V gene. The ends were cut back, 5 bases at V and 3 bases at J, with 10 bases in the middle. This CDR3 comprises 13 residues. CDR3: CASSKREDTEAFF. As DNA, the CDR3 is TGTGCCAGCAGCAAACGGGAGGACACTGAAGCTTTCTTT.

The CDR3 nucleotides read TGTGCCAGCTCACCACCGAACCGAGGGGGATCTGGAAACACCATATATTTT. This sequence encodes CASSPPNRGGSGNTIYF. The chain is built from TRBV18 and TRBJ1-3, with D perhaps TRBD1 (6 bases). Trimming took off 0 bases at V and 1 base at J, with 13 bases between the two ends. The germline V gene encodes CDR1 KGHSH and CDR2 LQKENI. The CDR3 runs 17 residues.

The gene calls are TRBV14 and TRBJ2-7, with TRBD2 identical over 8 bases. Germline trimming cut 6 bases from V and 9 bases from J; bases unmatched to any gene: 16. CDR1 SGHDN and CDR2 FVKESK come from the germline V gene. There are 15 residues in the CDR3. The CDR3 nucleotides are TGTGCCAGCAGACCGCGGGGGGTTGTCCTACGTGGGCAGTACTTC. Protein sequence: CASRPRGVVLRGQYF.

Of note for this clone: The sample contains more than one DNA sequence encoding this CDR3. This chain joins TRBV3-1 (or the pseudogene TRBV3-2) and TRBJ1-5; the D is unclear. Germline values: CDR1 LGHDT, CDR2 YNNKEL (reference sequence). The CDR3 has 13 residues. The V end lost 1 base, the J end lost 4 bases, and 5 bases lay between the germline ends. The CDR3 protein is CASSQGANQPQHF. For the CDR3, the DNA is TGTGCCAGCAGCCAAGGGGCGAATCAGCCCCAGCATTTT.

The gene calls are TRBV18 and TRBJ2-7; D possibly corresponds to TRBD2 (6 bases). The CDR3 runs 15 residues. The germline V and J ends were trimmed by 3 bases and 3 bases, with 15 bases remaining between them. Germline loops: CDR1 KGHSH, CDR2 LQKENI. The CDR3 region is CASSPQREALYEQYV. The CDR3, as DNA: TGTGCCAGCTCACCTCAGAGGGAGGCACTCTACGAGCAGTACGTC.

The V gene is TRBV3-1 (or the pseudogene TRBV3-2), the J gene TRBJ2-3; D might be TRBD2 (5 bases). Germline CDR1 and CDR2: LGHDT and YNNKEL (reference sequence). V gave up 2 bases and J gave up 8 bases, with 11 bases separating them. The CDR3 has 13 amino acids. CDR3 protein: CASSQLDSLTQYF. As DNA, the CDR3 is TGTGCCAGCAGCCAATTGGACTCCCTTACGCAGTATTTT.

CDR3 in amino acids: CASNLPGLAGGLTYEQYV. CDR3 bases: TGTGCCAGCAACCTGCCGGGACTAGCGGGAGGCCTCACCTACGAGCAGTACGTC. The rearrangement joins TRBV21-1 to TRBJ2-7; the D call of TRBD2 is as the table states it, not checked on the DNA. TRBV21-1 is an annotated pseudogene. This CDR3 has 18 residues.

This chain joins TRBV5-1 and TRBJ2-3, with 7 bases identical to TRBD2. The J segment lost 3 bases and the V segment lost 4 bases, leaving 8 bases of the junction unmatched. The CDR3 totals 15 residues. Germline V gives CDR1 SGHRS, CDR2 YFSETQ. This chain's CDR3 is CASSLGAGETDTQYF. The CDR3 DNA reads as TGCGCCAGCAGCCTAGGTGCGGGGGAGACAGATACGCAGTATTTT. The full variable domain, in which reference TRBV5-1 and TRBJ2-3 provide the parts outside the CDR3, is KAGVTQTPRYLIKTRGQQVTLSCSPISGHRSVSWYQQTPGQGLQFLFEYFSETQRNKGNFPGRFSGRQFSNSRSEMNVSTLELGDSALYLCASSLGAGETDTQYFGPGTRLTVL.

This chain joins TRBV6-5 and TRBJ1-5; D is unclear. This CDR3 comprises 13 residues. Trimming pared 6 bases from V and 5 bases from J, leaving 11 bases between. CDR1 and CDR2 from the germline V gene are MNHEY and SVGAGI. The CDR3 region has the DNA TGTGCCAGCAGCACCAGTGAATATCAGCCCCAGCATTTT. Protein sequence: CASSTSEYQPQHF.

The chain is built from TRBV15 and TRBJ2-5; 11 nucleotides line up with TRBD2. CDR1 and CDR2 (germline): LNHNV, YYDKDF (reference sequence). This CDR3 is built from 16 residues. With 2 bases clipped from V and 3 bases from J, the junction kept 5 bases outside the gene matches. The CDR3 nucleotides read TGTGCCACCAGCAGACATCTAGCGGGAGGAGAAGAGACCCAGTACTTC. Encoded protein: CATSRHLAGGEETQYF.

In its sample, this clone was seen a few times. The chain uses TRBV7-9 and TRBJ1-1; 7 nucleotides align to TRBD1. J lost 6 bases, V lost 3 bases, and 7 bases had no gene match. The CDR3 consists of 14 residues. Germline V gene data show CDR1 as SEHNR and CDR2 as FQNEAQ (reference sequence). In DNA form, the CDR3 reads TGTGCCAGCAGCTTGGGTGGAGGGGGCCCTGAAGCTTTCTTT. Amino acid sequence: CASSLGGGGPEAFF.

The rearrangement uses TRBV21-1 and TRBJ2-7; the table's D call, TRBD1, has no DNA check behind it. TRBV21-1 has pseudogene status. The CDR3 loop spans 14 amino acids. This CDR3 is CASLGQGERYEQYV. CDR3 DNA: TGTGCCAGCCTCGGACAGGGGGAACGGTACGAGCAGTACGTC.

This clone was found a few times. The J gene is TRBJ2-7, the V gene TRBV6-2 or TRBV6-3; 8 bases match TRBD2. Per germline, CDR1 MNHEY and CDR2 SVGEGT. This CDR3 has 15 residues. V lost 5 bases, J lost 0 bases, and 6 bases stayed unmatched. The DNA of the CDR3 is TGTGCCAGCAGTAAATCCGGGACTAGCTCCTACGAGCAGTACGTC. This sequence encodes CASSKSGTSSYEQYV.

V gene TRBV7-2 combines with J gene TRBJ1-6; 9 nucleotides match TRBD1. CDR1 is SGHTA, CDR2 FQGNSA, per germline. Unmatched junction bases numbered 3, after V lost 5 bases and J lost 7 bases. This CDR3 contains 14 residues. The CDR3: CASSRDRANSPLHF. CDR3 sequence (DNA): TGTGCCAGCAGCCGGGACAGGGCGAATTCACCCCTCCACTTT.

This rearrangement joins TRBV7-9 to TRBJ1-2, with D perhaps TRBD1 (6 bases). The CDR3 extends over 14 amino acids. The V end was cut by 5 bases, the J end by 0 bases, with 10 bases between. Looked up from germline, CDR1 is SEHNR and CDR2 is FQNEAQ (reference sequence). CDR3 protein: CASSARDTNYGYTF. For the CDR3, the DNA is TGTGCCAGCAGCGCCCGGGACACTAACTATGGCTACACCTTC.

The chain employs TRBV5-1 and TRBJ1-1; D is undetermined. The germline V gene has CDR1 SGHRS and CDR2 YFSETQ. V lost 2 bases and J lost 3, with 11 bases in between. There are 14 residues in the CDR3. Here the CDR3 DNA reads TGCGCCAGCAGCTTATCGGGATGGTACACTGAAGCTTTCTTT. Its translation is CASSLSGWYTEAFF.

The CDR3 DNA reads TGCAGCGTTTCCCATAAACAGGGCAGGCAGACCCAGTACTTC. Protein sequence: CSVSHKQGRQTQYF. The V gene is TRBV29-1, the J gene TRBJ2-5; D possibly corresponds to TRBD1 (6 bases). Trimming stripped 5 bases from V and 6 bases from J, with 19 bases between. Germline CDR1 is SQVTM and CDR2 is ANQGSEA. The CDR3 loop spans 14 amino acids.